The 18 T cell receptor beta chains in this list originate from one sample, sequenced in a study of PD-1 blockade in classical Hodgkin lymphoma. TCRdb's table, derived via immunoSEQ multiplex PCR, lists solely in-frame clones and lacks some. The sample contains about 18,000 clones, around 80% of which appear only once. No patient escaped relapse after autologous stem cell transplantation, and brentuximab vedotin exposure varied. This material consisted of peripheral blood mononuclear cells (PBMCs), taken at baseline. Receptors originate from a human donor with classical Hodgkin lymphoma.

The chain combines TRBV7-3 with TRBJ1-1, with a tentative D call TRBD1 (5 bases). The V and J ends lost 2 bases and 0 bases respectively, with 13 bases between them. The CDR3 runs to 16 residues. CDR1 is SGHTA and CDR2 is FQGTGA in the germline V gene. CDR3 residues: CASSLSGSGMNTEAFF. In nucleotides, the CDR3 is TGTGCCAGCAGCTTATCAGGGTCTGGGATGAACACTGAAGCTTTCTTT.

This chain uses TRBV27 with TRBJ2-3; 13 bases are a match to TRBD2. The V segment lost 4 bases and the J segment 9 bases; nucleotides outside the gene matches: 1. The CDR3 is 13 amino acids. The germline V gene has CDR1 MNHEY and CDR2 SMNVEV (reference sequence). This CDR3 reads CASSWTSGRTQYF. The CDR3 DNA reads as TGTGCCAGCAGTTGGACTAGCGGGAGAACGCAGTATTTT.

This clone occurred once. J is TRBJ1-5 and V is TRBV5-1, with 12 bases identical to TRBD1. Germline loops: CDR1 SGHRS, CDR2 YFSETQ. Trimming at V came to 5 bases and at J to 6 bases, leaving 6 bases not matched to a gene. This CDR3 has 15 residues. CDR3 nucleotide sequence: TGCGCCAGCAGTTACGGGACAGGGGGCGTTCAGCCCCAGCATTTT. Residues: CASSYGTGGVQPQHF.

This clone was seen only once. The V call is TRBV5-1, the J call TRBJ1-4; the D gene is possibly TRBD1 (5 bases). The V end was cut by 6 bases, the J end by 8 bases, with 20 bases between. In germline, CDR1 is SGHRS, CDR2 YFSETQ. The CDR3 is 15 residues long. The CDR3 here is CASNNLGTRGEKLFF. CDR3 in DNA: TGCGCCAGCAACAATCTTGGGACCCGAGGGGAAAAACTGTTTTTT.

The gene calls are TRBV9 and TRBJ2-2; D is unclear. There are 15 residues in the CDR3. CDR1 is SGDLS, CDR2 YYNGEE, per germline. The germline V and J ends were trimmed by 4 bases and 2 bases, with 12 bases remaining between them. CDR3 region: CASSPGGGNTGELFF. In DNA, the CDR3 is TGTGCCAGCAGCCCGGGCGGCGGTAACACCGGGGAGCTGTTTTTT.

J is TRBJ2-1 and V is TRBV5-1; 7 bases align to TRBD1. The J segment lost 4 bases and the V segment lost 4 bases, leaving 14 bases of the junction unmatched. Germline V lookup: CDR1 SGHRS, CDR2 YFSETQ. The CDR3 totals 17 residues. This CDR3 reads CASSGRAGGVGYNEQFF. The DNA for the CDR3 is TGCGCCAGCAGCGGCCGAGCAGGGGGAGTGGGATACAATGAGCAGTTCTTC.

This clone was recorded a few times. The gene calls are TRBV29-1 and TRBJ1-2; no clear D gene. Trimming took 4 bases from V and 8 from J, leaving 11 bases between them. Germline-derived CDR1 and CDR2 are SQVTM and ANQGSEA. This CDR3 region has 11 residues. The CDR3, as DNA: TGCAGCGTTGGAACCACGGAGGGCTACACCTTC. Residues: CSVGTTEGYTF.

This clone is medium-sized within its sample. The rearrangement uses TRBV30 and TRBJ2-2; tentatively, D is TRBD1 or TRBD2 (5 bases each). CDR3 length equals 14 residues. V lost 3 bases and J 4 bases, leaving 12 bases between the germline ends. Germline V gene sequence: CDR1 GTSNPN, CDR2 SVGIG (reference sequence). CDR3 nucleotides: TGTGCCTGGAGGAGGCCTGGGGGCACCGGGGAGCTGTTTTTT. Its protein product is CAWRRPGGTGELFF.

This rearrangement joins TRBV28 to TRBJ2-2; TRBD2 might be the D (5 bases). Per the germline V gene, CDR1 is MDHEN and CDR2 is SYDVKM. This CDR3 has 12 amino acids. The V end lost 7 bases, the J end lost 7 bases, and 10 bases lay between the germline ends. CDR3 sequence: CASTPGSGELFF. CDR3 DNA: TGTGCCAGCACCCCTGGGAGCGGGGAGCTGTTTTTT.

This chain links TRBV5-4 with TRBJ2-2, with 7 bases identical to TRBD2. Germline CDR1 and CDR2: SGHNT and YYREEE (reference sequence). The V segment lost 0 bases and the J segment 5 bases; nucleotides outside the gene matches: 4. The CDR3 contains 15 residues. CDR3 region: CASSLASGGTGELFF. CDR3 bases: TGTGCCAGCAGCTTGGCGTCCGGGGGGACCGGGGAGCTGTTTTTT.

The V gene is TRBV2, the J gene TRBJ1-6, with D uncertain. The CDR3 has 17 residues. V lost 7 bases to trimming and J lost 2 bases, with 18 bases between them. Per germline, CDR1 SNHLY and CDR2 FYNNEI. CDR3 residues: CASTITGSHTYNSPLHF. CDR3 nucleotides: TGTGCCAGCACCATAACGGGGTCGCACACCTATAATTCACCCCTCCACTTT.

This chain uses TRBV28 with TRBJ2-7; TRBD2 agrees at 11 bases. The CDR3 is 19 residues long. CDR1 is MDHEN and CDR2 is SYDVKM in the germline V gene. Trimming cost V 5 bases and J 4 bases; bases outside gene matches: 19. Written as DNA, the CDR3 is TGTGCCAGCAGTCCTCCCCGGGGGGGACTAGCGGAGGGAGATTACGAGCAGTACTTC. This codes for CASSPPRGGLAEGDYEQYF.

The chain joins TRBV13 to TRBJ1-1; weak D call: TRBD1 (5 bases). Germline CDR1 PRHDT, CDR2 FYEKMQ (reference sequence). The CDR3 is made up of 17 amino acids. The ends were cut back, 2 bases at V and 0 bases at J, with 16 bases in the middle. In DNA, the CDR3 is TGTGCCAGCAGCTTACCCCCGATCGGGGCATTGAACACTGAAGCTTTCTTT. This encodes CASSLPPIGALNTEAFF.

This clone appeared a few times. V usage is TRBV6-6 and J usage is TRBJ2-7; D may correspond to TRBD1 or TRBD2 (5 bases each). CDR1 and CDR2 from the germline V gene are MNHNY and SVGAGI (reference sequence). CDR3 length: 16 residues. With 0 bases removed from V and 5 bases from J, the gap between germline ends came to 17 bases. CDR3 nucleotide sequence: TGTGCCAGCAGTTACTCGAAAAGGGACCCCACGAACGAGCAGTACTTC. Amino acids: CASSYSKRDPTNEQYF.

This clone was picked up one time. The chain carries TRBV5-4 and TRBJ1-6, with a tentative D call TRBD1 (6 bases). CDR1 is SGHNT, CDR2 YYREEE, per germline (reference sequence). V lost 8 bases, J lost 6 bases, and 15 bases lay in between. This CDR3 has 14 residues. The CDR3 nucleotides read TGTGCCAGTTCCGCAGGGGTTGGTAATTCACCCCTCCACTTT. Protein product: CASSAGVGNSPLHF.

This clone was recorded once. J is TRBJ1-1 and V is TRBV28, with unresolved D. Germline loops: CDR1 MDHEN, CDR2 SYDVKM. The CDR3 sequence is 12 residues long. The V end was cut by 6 bases, the J end by 4 bases, with 9 bases between. This chain's CDR3 is CASRAVVTEAFF. In DNA form, the CDR3 reads TGTGCCAGCAGAGCGGTTGTCACTGAAGCTTTCTTT.

The V gene is TRBV7-2, the J gene TRBJ1-5; no clear D gene. V was clipped by 1 base and J by 0 bases, with 7 bases between them. This CDR3 is 15 amino acids long. The germline V gene has CDR1 SGHTA and CDR2 FQGNSA. CDR3 nucleotides: TGTGCCAGCAGCTTAGAACCGGGTAGCAATCAGCCCCAGCATTTT. Its protein is CASSLEPGSNQPQHF.

This clone was found a few times. The chain employs TRBV9 and TRBJ2-7; D is uncertain. The CDR3 runs 12 residues. From germline, CDR1 is SGDLS and CDR2 YYNGEE. V gave up 0 bases and J gave up 5 bases, with 6 bases separating them. Here the CDR3 DNA reads TGTGCCAGCAGCGTAGCTAACCACGAGCAGTACTTC. As protein: CASSVANHEQYF. Filled out from reference TRBV9 and TRBJ2-7, the complete variable domain reads DSGVTQTPKHLITATGQRVTLRCSPRSGDLSVYWYQQSLDQGLQFLIQYYNGEERAKGNILERFSAQQFPDLHSELNLSSLELGDSALYFCASSVANHEQYFGPGTRLTVT.